The clone carrying this T cell receptor (beta chain) was picked up one time. Its specificity is not known. This specimen comes from a study of cytomegalovirus exposure and HLA in healthy donors. Overall study: The approximately 120 million unique TCR beta sequences, from 150 million to 200 million T cells, were found by an earlier analysis.

Germline V gene lookup returns CDR1 MGHRA and CDR2 YSYEKL. The CDR3 consists of 15 residues. Trimming took off 1 base at V and 7 bases at J, with 17 bases between the two ends. Study-wide results and caveats: Analyzed later, association rates of TCRs varied across HLA loci, with DRB1 most and HLA-C fewest. According to reports, the classifier identified cytomegalovirus status with high specificity and sensitivity.

Primers for the PCR totalled 60 Vbeta and 13 Jbeta. The protocol was immunoSEQ multiplex PCR, while the TCRdb copy is restricted to in-frame clones and leaves out a portion. The table includes about 90,000 clones, roughly 72% detected once. The TCR comes from a young man in good health and CMV-seropositive. The specimen sequenced was PBMCs. The chain carries TRBV4-1 and TRBJ2-7; D gene uncertain. CDR3 region: CASSQGSHRFGEQYF. The CDR3 DNA is TGCGCCAGCAGCCAAGGATCGCATCGGTTCGGGGAGCAGTACTTC.